This T cell receptor (beta chain) was captured by sequencing in a study of T cells in Graves' hyperthyroidism and ophthalmopathy (dated by TCRdb to the late 2010s). A note on the overall study: Peripheral blood was collected at initial diagnosis, before any treatment. To identify TCR V-J signatures that set the groups apart, the researchers used a discovery cohort of 95 to 100 patients, made up of around 42 with Graves' ophthalmopathy and 55 to 65 with stable Graves' hyperthyroidism. Whether ophthalmopathy could be predicted prospectively was tested in an independent validation cohort made up of under 20 hyperthyroidism patients plus 17 patients who later progressed to ophthalmopathy. The 85 to 100 discovery patients were divided at random into training and test sets in a 7:3 ratio. The study also compared thyroid tissue and blood T-cell repertoires from five or six Graves' hyperthyroidism patients. Following sampling, methimazole starting at 30 mg daily was given to hyperthyroidism patients, and high-dose intravenous methylprednisolone was given to ophthalmopathy patients. The paper describes TCR Vbeta CDR3 sequencing of 120 to 150 peripheral blood samples, made up of roughly 45 ophthalmopathy patients, approximately 73 hyperthyroidism patients and 17 progressor patients.

With regard to this clonotype: Its recognized antigen is unknown. The sample holds no much larger clone one base away, and base qualities are not on file.

Study-wide conclusions, independent of this receptor: Sample size was not statistically predetermined, and blinding of investigators to group allocation was not performed. Most expanded thyroid clonotypes (frequency above 0.001) were also detected in blood, a finding suggesting that blood repertoires may reflect thyroid immune responses. During validation, the model predicted progression to ophthalmopathy a median of approximately 6 months ahead of onset, with approximately 71% sensitivity and around 73% specificity. In cross-validation, a model built on a 13 V-J signature told ophthalmopathy apart from stable hyperthyroidism with 85% to 90% sensitivity and around 81% specificity, and in testing the same model reached 80%/75%.

The TCR beta CDR3 regions were amplified from the RNA transcripts. The first round of RT-PCR for the TCR CDR3 was performed with the HTBI primer set and the Qiagen OneStep RT-PCR kit. A second multiplex PCR round built the libraries, followed by size selection and purification. Paired-end sequencing of the libraries was performed with 100 bp reads on an Illumina HiSeq2000. On the study's bioinformatics: Raw data were processed with SOAPnuke, discarding reads with adapters, uncalled bases, mean Phred below 15, or no exact constant-primer or identifier match. COPE v1.2.5 was used to merge the high-quality paired reads, and each unique nucleotide sequence was defined as a clonotype. Clonotypes were aligned to IMGT TRBV, TRBD and TRBJ reference segments using MiTCR v1.1. The analysis included only V-J combinations with a frequency above 0.0001, which together covered around 99% of the repertoires. A TCS score was defined as the ratio of F50 (clonal expansion) to E x V (chaos), with BLOSUM62-based TCRdist applied between CDR3 peptides within each V-J. Welch's t-statistics and random forest reduced around 510 V-J features to 10 to 15, which were used in a naive Bayes classifier (R e1071). Clones were called with MiXCR by TCRdb after fastp trimmed the public reads at Q25, and only in-frame beta chains were retained. Entries that share a CDR3 protein sequence are merged under the most common genes and DNA. TCRdb's processing, not the authors' own work, is the source of the V and J calls. In this sample the table shows approximately 720,000 distinct CDR3 sequences, around 19% of which occur a single time. Around 15% of the sample rests with the top ten.

The hyperthyroidism patients were between 18 and 65 years old and newly diagnosed, with a disease duration of less than 2 months. Patients with uncontrolled infections, other autoimmune diseases, pregnancy or lactation were excluded. Clinical symptoms, serum thyroxine and TRAb, thyroid ultrasound, and orbital computed tomography formed the basis for the diagnoses. Blood from progressor patients was collected at the time of first diagnosis with hyperthyroidism, before any ophthalmopathy symptoms had appeared. PBMCs were separated from about 10 ml of fresh peripheral blood using Ficoll-Paque density gradient centrifugation. Progressor patients were defined as those initially diagnosed with Graves' hyperthyroidism in whom ophthalmopathy developed during follow-up. Total RNA was extracted with Trizol reagent, and quality was checked on an Agilent 2100 Bioanalyzer. V drops 1 base and J drops 6 bases, leaving 15 bases in between. The germline V gene gives CDR1 as LGHNA and CDR2 as YNFKEQ. The CDR3 starts with the cysteine, ends with the phenylalanine, and has 15 residues. Of all the DNA, just the CDR3 is kept, 45 bases in frame from base 1.

The sequence joins TRBV4-2 to TRBJ1-2; the best D guess is TRBD1, with 5 bases matching. The source of this sequence is a woman between 50 and 59 years old with Graves' hyperthyroidism that later progressed to Graves' ophthalmopathy. The specimen was blood. The CDR3 protein sequence reads: CASSQAAQGRDGYTF. The sequenced DNA is TGTGCCAGCAGCCAAGCGGCGCAGGGTAGAGATGGCTACACCTTC.